This section outlines one T cell receptor beta chain sequence together with its context. CDR3 length: 21 residues. J lost 14 bases, V lost 4 bases, and 33 bases had no gene match. These data originate in a study of response to subunit inactivated influenza vaccine. TCRdb itself ran the RT-PCR reads through MiXCR, one entry per CDR3 protein. The sample holds about 570,000 distinct CDR3 sequences; about 10% are singletons and the top ten take approximately 10%. This sample was shared with a second study, whose subject was T cells expressing NK-cell markers. This second study notes: Scientists made TCR beta cDNA using 5'RACE template switching with UMIs. Among the experiments, several used an anti-gamma-delta TCR antibody to restrict sorting to alpha-beta TCR T cells. Roughly 1.0-7.0% of CD8+ T cells in roughly six donors belonged to dominant NKG2C+ clonotypes.

The rearrangement uses TRBV12-3 or TRBV12-4 and TRBJ1-4, with TRBD1 matching 8 bases. The clonotype originates from a man in his fifties who received an inactivated influenza vaccine. Material: PBMCs from blood, obtained on the day of vaccination. Here the CDR3 reads CASSSGSRQGSYWGPEDRLFF. The CDR3 DNA is TGTGCCAGCAGTTCGGGGTCCCGACAGGGGTCGTATTGGGGGCCCGAAGATAGGCTGTTTTTT.